This passage covers 22 T cell receptor beta chains from one sample sequenced in a study of HIV-infected patients and healthy controls. Roughly three months, about 14 weeks, into antiretroviral therapy, follow-up blood was collected. The repertoire came from unfractionated whole blood and reflected all unsorted peripheral T cells. Reverse transcription used about 500 ng RNA and constant-region primers for alpha and beta. Each of the alpha and beta chains got its own library through chain-specific third strand synthesis with indices. Via MiXCR, TCRdb re-called the 5' RACE reads, giving one row per CDR3 protein. Of approximately 9,000 distinct CDR3 sequences in the sample, more than 7.5% were seen once. The source was blood, collected during antiretroviral therapy. These TCRs come from an adult with HIV infection.

This clonotype is labeled as medium-sized. This chain links TRBV7-2 with TRBJ2-3; 10 positions match TRBD2. Germline V gene sequence: CDR1 SGHTA, CDR2 FQGNSA. J was trimmed by 5 bases and V by 2 bases; bases with no gene match: 7. The CDR3 is 16 amino acids. The CDR3 DNA follows: TGTGCCAGCAGCTTAAGAAGCGGGAGGGGGGGAGATACGCAGTATTTT. Translating it yields CASSLRSGRGGDTQYF. The full variable domain, rest sourced from reference TRBV7-2 and TRBJ2-3, is GAGVSQSPSNKVTEKGKDVELRCDPISGHTALYWYRQSLGQGLEFLIYFQGNSAPDKSGLPSDRFSAERTGGSVSTLTIQRTQQEDSAVYLCASSLRSGRGGDTQYFGPGTRLTVL.

In regard to this clonotype: A much more abundant neighbour one base away suggests this may be a read error. The CDR3 ends on some other residue instead of the conserved phenylalanine or tryptophan, so this is likely a read error. The chain has TRBV6-6 and TRBJ2-5, with 9 bases lining up with TRBD2. V shed 4 bases and J 1 base; nucleotides not matched to a gene: 4. This CDR3 is built from 15 residues. CDR1 and CDR2 (germline): MNHNY, SVGAGI (reference sequence). In DNA form, the CDR3 reads TGTGCCAGCAGTTTCGCGACTAGCGGCCAAGAGACCCAGTACTCC. This translates into CASSFATSGQETQYS.

This clonotype is labeled as medium-sized (0.01 to 0.1%). Here the CDR3 DNA reads TGCAGTGCTAGAGATAGGGCGGGGCAAGCCACAGATACGCAGTATTTT. This translates into CSARDRAGQATDTQYF. The rearrangement joins TRBV20-1 to TRBJ2-3; tentatively, D is TRBD2 (6 bases). The germline V and J ends were trimmed by 0 bases and 2 bases, with 15 bases remaining between them. Looked up from germline, CDR1 is DFQATT and CDR2 is SNEGSKA (reference sequence). This CDR3 has 16 residues.

In its sample, this clonotype is medium-sized. This sequence joins TRBV4-3 and TRBJ1-4; D remains ambiguous. V lost 0 bases to trimming and J lost 0 bases, with 11 bases between them. The CDR3 has 17 residues. The germline V gene encodes CDR1 LGHNA and CDR2 YSLEER. The chain's CDR3 is CASSQDRQIATNEKLFF. The CDR3 DNA sequence: TGCGCCAGCAGCCAAGATCGTCAGATTGCAACTAATGAAAAACTGTTTTTT.

Relative to its sample, this clonotype is medium-sized. V usage is TRBV14 and J usage is TRBJ2-3; no clear D gene. There are 17 residues in the CDR3. Germline V gene sequence: CDR1 SGHDN, CDR2 FVKESK. Trimming removed 1 base from V and 0 bases from J, with 14 bases in between. The CDR3: CASSQGSLTVSTDTQYF. The CDR3 bases are TGTGCCAGCAGCCAAGGGTCGTTGACGGTTAGCACAGATACGCAGTATTTT.

This clonotype has a count of ten or more. This chain joins TRBV12-3 or TRBV12-4 and TRBJ2-1, with 9 bases identical to TRBD1. V lost 7 bases and J lost 6; bases outside the gene matches: 7. This CDR3 contains 14 residues. The CDR3 spells CASTRRDRVNEQFF. The CDR3 region has the DNA TGTGCCAGCACCCGCCGGGACAGGGTCAATGAGCAGTTCTTC.

This clonotype was seen only a few times. The chain joins TRBV30 to TRBJ1-3; D gene unclear. V was cut by 0 bases and J by 0 bases, with 9 bases left in between. The CDR3 is 15 residues long. Germline CDR1 reads GTSNPN; CDR2 reads SVGIG (reference sequence). In DNA, the CDR3 is TGTGCCTGGAGTGTGGATAGCAACTCTGGAAACACCATATATTTT. Amino acids: CAWSVDSNSGNTIYF. Drawing the rest from reference TRBV30 and TRBJ1-3, the complete variable domain is SQTIHQWPATLVQPVGSPLSLECTVEGTSNPNLYWYRQAAGRGLQLLFYSVGIGQISSEVPQNLSASRPQDRQFILSSKKLLLSDSGFYLCAWSVDSNSGNTIYFGEGSWLTVV.

This clonotype has at least ten counts. The chain recombines TRBV29-1 with TRBJ2-2, with 9 positions matching TRBD2. V gave up 8 bases and J gave up 5 bases; unmatched junction bases: 6. The CDR3 consists of 13 residues. Germline loops: CDR1 SQVTM, CDR2 ANQGSEA. CDR3 amino acids: CSSLLAGTGELFF. DNA of the CDR3: TGCAGCTCCCTGCTAGCGGGGACCGGGGAGCTGTTTTTT.

The V and J genes are TRBV18 and TRBJ1-5; 7 positions match TRBD1. The germline V gene has CDR1 KGHSH and CDR2 LQKENI. The V segment lost 5 bases and the J segment 7 bases; nucleotides outside the gene matches: 8. The CDR3 spans 14 residues. The DNA for the CDR3 is TGTGCCAGCTCATCTCAGGGGGTAGGCCAGCCCCAGCATTTT. Residues: CASSSQGVGQPQHF.

This clonotype was picked up many times. The chain is built from TRBV6-1 and TRBJ1-2, with 7 bases fitting TRBD1. The V gene's germline CDR1 is MNHNS and CDR2 SASEGT. The CDR3 length is 13 residues. V lost 5 bases, J lost 8 bases, and 8 bases stayed unmatched. The CDR3 bases are TGTGCCAGCAGTTCTCGACAGGGAGGGGGCTACACCTTC. This sequence encodes CASSSRQGGGYTF.

Relative to its sample, this clonotype is medium-sized. The J gene is TRBJ2-1, the V gene TRBV24-1; no firm D call. Trimming removed 2 bases from V and 6 bases from J, with 1 base in between. The germline V gene has CDR1 KGHDR and CDR2 SFDVKD. The CDR3 totals 11 residues. CDR3 sequence reads: CATSDSNEQFF. DNA for the CDR3: TGTGCCACCAGTGATTCCAATGAGCAGTTCTTC.

This clonotype is labeled medium-sized. V is TRBV5-4 and J is TRBJ1-6; no reliable D call. Trimming took 7 bases from V and 9 from J, leaving 23 bases between them. This CDR3 is built from 16 residues. Per the germline V gene, CDR1 is SGHNT and CDR2 is YYREEE (reference sequence). The DNA of the CDR3 is TGTGCCAGCTCCTCGGGGAAAGACGGCGCTTTTTCACCCCTCCACTTT. Its translation is CASSSGKDGAFSPLHF.

This clonotype is medium-sized in the sample. Its ends do not fully match the called genes, so a read error is possible. The CDR3 DNA reads TGTGCCACCAGCAGAGATTACACCCGTTTTGAACCATTC. It yields the protein CATSRDYTRFEPF. The J gene is TRBJ2-5, the V gene TRBV15, with unresolved D. The CDR3 is 13 amino acids. Germline assignment: CDR1 LNHNV and CDR2 YYDKDF (reference sequence).

The chain carries TRBV14 and TRBJ2-5, with TRBD2 identical over 13 bases. The CDR3 contains 22 residues. Germline CDR1 is SGHDN and CDR2 is FVKESK. The trim removed 4 bases at V and 7 bases at J, leaving 27 bases unmatched. The CDR3 DNA reads TGTGCCAGCAGCCCGGCAACGGCGGGTATCGGACTAGCGGGGGATATCCGCAGGACCCAGTACTTC. It codes for CASSPATAGIGLAGDIRRTQYF.

This clonotype is medium-sized in the sample. The chain joins TRBV12-3 or TRBV12-4 to TRBJ2-3, with D possibly TRBD1 on 8 matching bases. Trimming shortened V by 2 bases and J by 6 bases, and 12 bases separated the two germline ends. The CDR3 consists of 14 residues. The DNA for the CDR3 is TGTGCCAGCAGTTTAACAGGGGGAGGGGATACGCAGTATTTT. Protein sequence: CASSLTGGGDTQYF.

In its sample, this clonotype is medium-sized. V gene TRBV20-1 combines with J gene TRBJ2-1, with 9 nucleotides matching TRBD2. J lost 9 bases, V lost 2 bases, and 11 bases had no gene match. The CDR3 contains 15 residues. Germline V gives CDR1 DFQATT, CDR2 SNEGSKA (reference sequence). CDR3: CSARKTSGWSGEQFF. The CDR3 nucleotides are TGCAGTGCTAGAAAGACTAGCGGATGGAGCGGTGAGCAGTTCTTC.

In this sample, this clonotype is medium-sized. The chain is built from TRBV6-2 or TRBV6-3 and TRBJ2-7, with 9 positions matching TRBD2. The V and J ends lost 1 base and 3 bases, in that order; junction bases with no gene match: 10. The germline CDR1 and CDR2 sequences are MNHEY and SVGEGT. CDR3 size: 17 residues. In DNA form, the CDR3 reads TGTGCCAGCAGTTACTTTCCCGCGGGAGGGCCTGGCTACGAGCAGTACTTC. It specifies CASSYFPAGGPGYEQYF.

This clonotype has ten or more counts. The V and J genes are TRBV27 and TRBJ1-1; tentatively, D is TRBD1 (6 bases). From germline, CDR1 is MNHEY and CDR2 SMNVEV (reference sequence). Trimming took 4 bases from V and 5 from J, leaving 8 bases between them. The CDR3 sequence is 12 residues long. The CDR3 sequence: CASSSGATEAFF. The CDR3 DNA is TGTGCCAGCAGTTCAGGGGCGACTGAAGCTTTCTTT.

In its sample, this clonotype was seen a few times. V gene TRBV29-1 combines with J gene TRBJ2-1; 7 bases are shared with TRBD1. V lost 1 base, J lost 3 bases, and 12 bases stayed unmatched. This CDR3 contains 17 residues. Germline CDR1 is SQVTM and CDR2 is ANQGSEA. For the CDR3, the DNA is TGCAGCGTTGAAGTTCGATACCGGGACAGAAACTACAATGAGCAGTTCTTC. Its protein is CSVEVRYRDRNYNEQFF.

This clonotype has ten or more counts. V and J are TRBV12-3 or TRBV12-4 and TRBJ2-3; no clear D. This CDR3 region has 13 residues. V was clipped by 6 bases and J by 3 bases, with 10 bases between them. Here the CDR3 reads CASSSDQTDTQYF. CDR3 nucleotides: TGTGCCAGCAGCTCCGACCAAACAGATACGCAGTATTTT.

This clonotype is medium-sized within its sample. The chain employs TRBV6-6 and TRBJ2-7; the D gene could be TRBD1 or TRBD2 (5 bases each). CDR1 is MNHNY, CDR2 SVGAGI, per germline (reference sequence). Trimming left V 7 bases short and J 7 bases short, with 20 bases between. The CDR3 extends over 14 amino acids. CDR3 in DNA: TGTGCCAGCATGCCCAGGGACCGGTATGGAGAGCAGTACTTC. It specifies CASMPRDRYGEQYF.

This clonotype is deemed medium-sized. The rearrangement links TRBV20-1 to TRBJ2-3; 10 bases fit TRBD2. V shed 0 bases, J shed 1 base, and the junction held 10 bases outside the gene matches. This CDR3 contains 18 residues. Germline values: CDR1 DFQATT, CDR2 SNEGSKA (reference sequence). CDR3 in amino acids: CSARDRLASGSGTDTQYF. DNA for the CDR3: TGCAGTGCTAGAGATCGGTTGGCTAGCGGGAGCGGCACAGATACGCAGTATTTT.